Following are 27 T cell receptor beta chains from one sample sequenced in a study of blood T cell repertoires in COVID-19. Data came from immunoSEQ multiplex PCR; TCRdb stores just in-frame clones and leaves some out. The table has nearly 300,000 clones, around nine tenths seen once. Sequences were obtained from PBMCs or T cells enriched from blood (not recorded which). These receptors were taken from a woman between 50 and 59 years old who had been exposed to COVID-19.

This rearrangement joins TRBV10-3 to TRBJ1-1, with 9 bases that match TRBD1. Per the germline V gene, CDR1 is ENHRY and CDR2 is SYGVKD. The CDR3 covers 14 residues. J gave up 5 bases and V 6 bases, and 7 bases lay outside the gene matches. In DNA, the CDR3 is TGTGCCATCAGCCCCGGACAGGGGTGGACTGAAGCTTTCTTT. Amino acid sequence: CAISPGQGWTEAFF.

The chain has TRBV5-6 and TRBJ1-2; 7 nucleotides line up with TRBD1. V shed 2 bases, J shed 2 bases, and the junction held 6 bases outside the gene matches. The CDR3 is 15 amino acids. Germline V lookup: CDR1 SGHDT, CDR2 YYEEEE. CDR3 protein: CASSLPRTGNYGYTF. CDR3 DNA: TGTGCCAGCAGCTTACCTCGGACAGGAAACTATGGCTACACCTTC.

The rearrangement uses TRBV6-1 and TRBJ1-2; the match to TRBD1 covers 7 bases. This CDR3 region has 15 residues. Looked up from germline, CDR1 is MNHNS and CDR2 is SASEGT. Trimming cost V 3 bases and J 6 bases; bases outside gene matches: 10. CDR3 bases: TGTGCCAGCAGTGACATAGGGGGCAACCCGAATGGCTACACCTTC. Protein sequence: CASSDIGGNPNGYTF.

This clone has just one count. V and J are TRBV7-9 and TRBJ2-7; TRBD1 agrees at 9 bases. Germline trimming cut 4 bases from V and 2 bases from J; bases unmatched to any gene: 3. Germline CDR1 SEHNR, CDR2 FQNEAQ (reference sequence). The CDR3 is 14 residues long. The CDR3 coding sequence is TGTGCCAGCAGCTCCCGGGACAGGGCCTACGAGCAGTACTTC. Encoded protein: CASSSRDRAYEQYF.

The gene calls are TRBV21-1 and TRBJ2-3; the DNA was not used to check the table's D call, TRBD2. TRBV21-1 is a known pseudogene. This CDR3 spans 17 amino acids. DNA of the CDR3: TGTGCCAGCAGCGGGGGACTAGCGGGGGCCCCCACAGATACGCAGTATTTT. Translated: CASSGGLAGAPTDTQYF.

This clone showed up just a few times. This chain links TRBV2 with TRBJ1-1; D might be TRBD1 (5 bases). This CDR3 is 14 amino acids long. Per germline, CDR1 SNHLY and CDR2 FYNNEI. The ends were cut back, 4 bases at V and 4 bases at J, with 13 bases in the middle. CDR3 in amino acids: CASSAEGRTTEAFF. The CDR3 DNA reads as TGTGCCAGCAGTGCGGAGGGGCGGACCACTGAAGCTTTCTTT.

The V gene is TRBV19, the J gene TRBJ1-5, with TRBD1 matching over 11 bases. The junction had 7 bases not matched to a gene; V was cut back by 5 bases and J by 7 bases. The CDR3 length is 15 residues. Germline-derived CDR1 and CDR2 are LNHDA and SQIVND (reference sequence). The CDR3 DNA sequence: TGTGCCAGTAGTGTGGACAGGGGGCCGGGGCAGCCCCAGCATTTT. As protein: CASSVDRGPGQPQHF.

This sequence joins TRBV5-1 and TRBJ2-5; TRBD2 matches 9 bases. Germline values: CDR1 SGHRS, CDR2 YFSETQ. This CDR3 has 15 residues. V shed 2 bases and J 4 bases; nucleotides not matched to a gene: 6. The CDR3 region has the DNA TGCGCCAGCAGCTTAGGTAGCGGGGGTATAGAGACCCAGTACTTC. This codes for CASSLGSGGIETQYF.

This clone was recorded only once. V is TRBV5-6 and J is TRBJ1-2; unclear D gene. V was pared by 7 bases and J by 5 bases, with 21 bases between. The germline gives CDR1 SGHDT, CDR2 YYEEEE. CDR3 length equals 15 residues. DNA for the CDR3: TGTGCCAGCGCTAGATCGGGTTTGGTGGAGTATGGCTACACCTTC. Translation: CASARSGLVEYGYTF.

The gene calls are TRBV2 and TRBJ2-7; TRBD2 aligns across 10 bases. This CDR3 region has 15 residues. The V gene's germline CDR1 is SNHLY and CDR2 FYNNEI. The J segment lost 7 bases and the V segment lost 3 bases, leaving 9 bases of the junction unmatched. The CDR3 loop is CASSESSGGAGEQYF. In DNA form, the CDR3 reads TGTGCCAGCAGTGAGTCAAGCGGGGGGGCCGGGGAGCAGTACTTC.

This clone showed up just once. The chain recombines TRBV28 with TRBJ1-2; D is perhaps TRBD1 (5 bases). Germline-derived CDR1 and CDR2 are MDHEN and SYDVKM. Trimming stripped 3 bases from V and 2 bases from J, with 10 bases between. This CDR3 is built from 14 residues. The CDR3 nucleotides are TGTGCCAGCAGTTTTAGTAACAGGAACTATGGCTACACCTTC. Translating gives CASSFSNRNYGYTF.

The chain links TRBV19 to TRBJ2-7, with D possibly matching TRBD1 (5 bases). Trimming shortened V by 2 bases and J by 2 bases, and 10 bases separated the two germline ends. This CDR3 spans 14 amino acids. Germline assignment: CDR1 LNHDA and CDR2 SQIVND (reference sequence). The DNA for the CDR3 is TGTGCCAGTAGTATAAGGACAAACCCCTACGAGCAGTACTTC. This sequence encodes CASSIRTNPYEQYF.

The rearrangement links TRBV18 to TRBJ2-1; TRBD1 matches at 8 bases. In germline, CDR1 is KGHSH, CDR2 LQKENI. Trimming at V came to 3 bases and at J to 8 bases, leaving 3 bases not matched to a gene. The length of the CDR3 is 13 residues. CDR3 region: CASSPDRVHEQFF. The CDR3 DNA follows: TGTGCCAGCTCACCGGACAGGGTTCATGAGCAGTTCTTC.

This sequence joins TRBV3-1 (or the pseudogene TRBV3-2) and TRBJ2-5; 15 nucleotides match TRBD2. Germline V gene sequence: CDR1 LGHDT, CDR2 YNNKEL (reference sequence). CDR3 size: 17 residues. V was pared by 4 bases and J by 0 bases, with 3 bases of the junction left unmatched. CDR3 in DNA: TGTGCCAGCAGCCCAGGACTAGCGGGGGGGCACCAAGAGACCCAGTACTTC. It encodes CASSPGLAGGHQETQYF.

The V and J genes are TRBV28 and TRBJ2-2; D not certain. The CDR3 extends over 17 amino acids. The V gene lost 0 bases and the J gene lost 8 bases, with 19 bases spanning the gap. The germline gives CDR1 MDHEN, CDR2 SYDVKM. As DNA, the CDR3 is TGTGCCAGCAGTTTATGGGCACCCGGGTCACAAGAGGGGGAGCTGTTTTTT. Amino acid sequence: CASSLWAPGSQEGELFF.

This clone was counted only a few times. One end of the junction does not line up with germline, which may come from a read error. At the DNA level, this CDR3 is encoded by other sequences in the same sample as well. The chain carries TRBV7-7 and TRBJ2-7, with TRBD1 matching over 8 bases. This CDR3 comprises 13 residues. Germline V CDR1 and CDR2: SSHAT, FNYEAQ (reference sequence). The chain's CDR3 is CASSSDRGGEQYF. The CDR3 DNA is TGTGCTAGCAGTTCCGACAGGGGCGGCGAGCAGTACTTC.

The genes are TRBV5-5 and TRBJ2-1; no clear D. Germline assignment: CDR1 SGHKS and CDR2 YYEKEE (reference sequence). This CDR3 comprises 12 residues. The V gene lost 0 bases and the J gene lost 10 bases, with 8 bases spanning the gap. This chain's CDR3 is CASSLAGREQFF. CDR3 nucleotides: TGTGCCAGCAGCTTGGCCGGTCGGGAGCAGTTCTTC.

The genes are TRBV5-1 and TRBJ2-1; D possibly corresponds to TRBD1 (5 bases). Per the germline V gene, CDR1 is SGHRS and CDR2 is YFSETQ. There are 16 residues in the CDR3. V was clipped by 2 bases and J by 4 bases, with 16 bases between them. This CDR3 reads CASSFSTTVSYNEQFF. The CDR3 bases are TGCGCCAGCAGCTTTTCCACGACAGTTTCGTACAATGAGCAGTTCTTC.

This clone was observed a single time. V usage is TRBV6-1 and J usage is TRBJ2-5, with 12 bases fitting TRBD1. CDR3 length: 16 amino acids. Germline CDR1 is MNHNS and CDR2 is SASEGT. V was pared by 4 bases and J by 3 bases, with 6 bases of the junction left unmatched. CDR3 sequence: CASSARDRGRKETQYF. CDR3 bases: TGTGCCAGCAGTGCGCGGGACAGGGGGCGAAAAGAGACCCAGTACTTC.

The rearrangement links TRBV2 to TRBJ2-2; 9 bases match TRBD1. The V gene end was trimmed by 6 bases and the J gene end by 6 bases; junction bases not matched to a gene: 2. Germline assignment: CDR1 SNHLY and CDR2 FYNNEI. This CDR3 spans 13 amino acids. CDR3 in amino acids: CASSRTGAGELFF. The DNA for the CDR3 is TGTGCCAGCAGCAGGACAGGGGCCGGGGAGCTGTTTTTT.

This chain's CDR3 is CANPHAGRYEQYF. The CDR3 DNA sequence: TGTGCCAACCCCCATGCGGGGCGCTACGAGCAGTACTTC. The V and J genes are TRBV6-4 and TRBJ2-7; the D gene is possibly TRBD2 (6 bases). Germline values: CDR1 MRHNA, CDR2 SNTAGT. The CDR3 runs to 13 residues. The germline V and J ends were trimmed by 10 bases and 3 bases, with 16 bases remaining between them.

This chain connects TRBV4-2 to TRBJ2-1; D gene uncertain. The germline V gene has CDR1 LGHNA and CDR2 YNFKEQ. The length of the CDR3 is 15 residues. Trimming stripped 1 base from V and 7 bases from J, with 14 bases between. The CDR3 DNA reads TGTGCCAGCAGCCAAGCCGCGCAGGCAAAGAATGAGCAGTTCTTC. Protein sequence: CASSQAAQAKNEQFF.

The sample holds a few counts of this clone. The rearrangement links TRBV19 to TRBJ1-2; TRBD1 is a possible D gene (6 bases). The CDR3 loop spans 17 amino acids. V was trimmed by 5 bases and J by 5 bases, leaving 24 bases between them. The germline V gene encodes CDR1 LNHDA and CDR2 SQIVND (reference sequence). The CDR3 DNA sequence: TGTGCCAGTAGTCCGGGGACACGACGACCCCTTATGTATGGCTACACCTTC. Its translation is CASSPGTRRPLMYGYTF.

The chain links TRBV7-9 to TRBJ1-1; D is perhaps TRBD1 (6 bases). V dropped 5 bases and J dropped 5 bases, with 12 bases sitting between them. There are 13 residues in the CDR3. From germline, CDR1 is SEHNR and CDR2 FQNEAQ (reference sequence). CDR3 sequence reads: CASSISQGTEAFF. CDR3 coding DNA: TGTGCCAGCAGCATCTCACAGGGAACTGAAGCTTTCTTT.

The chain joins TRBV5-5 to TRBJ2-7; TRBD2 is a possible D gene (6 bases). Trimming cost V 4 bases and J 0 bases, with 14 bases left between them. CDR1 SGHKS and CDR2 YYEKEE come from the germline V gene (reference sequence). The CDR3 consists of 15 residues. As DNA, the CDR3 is TGTGCCAGCAGCCCCGGCCACGGGAGCTCCTACGAGCAGTACTTC. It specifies CASSPGHGSSYEQYF.

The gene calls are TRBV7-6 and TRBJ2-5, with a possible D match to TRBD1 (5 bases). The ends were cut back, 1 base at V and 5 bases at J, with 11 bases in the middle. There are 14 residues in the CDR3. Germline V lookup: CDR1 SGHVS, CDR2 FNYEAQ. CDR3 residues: CASSLGGTIETQYF. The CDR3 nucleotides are TGTGCCAGCAGCTTAGGGGGCACAATCGAGACCCAGTACTTC.

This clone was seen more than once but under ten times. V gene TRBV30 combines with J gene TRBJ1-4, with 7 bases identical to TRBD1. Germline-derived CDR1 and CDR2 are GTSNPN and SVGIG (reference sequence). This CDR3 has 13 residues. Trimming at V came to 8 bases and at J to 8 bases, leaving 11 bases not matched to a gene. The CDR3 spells CAGRETGNEKLFF. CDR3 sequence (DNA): TGTGCCGGACGGGAGACAGGGAACGAAAAACTGTTTTTT.